This TCR beta chain was sequenced during a study of blood T cell repertoires in COVID-19. Repertoires were generated with immunoSEQ multiplex PCR, while TCRdb's copy carries only in-frame clones and drops some. The sample has about 160,000 clones, around four fifths seen once; the top ten hold around 7%. The ends lost 9 bases at V and 3 bases at J; junction bases unmatched: 8. Germline V gives CDR1 SGHRS, CDR2 YFSETQ. The CDR3 runs to 14 residues. The chain recombines TRBV5-1 with TRBJ1-1, with 10 bases lining up with TRBD1. The sample was PBMCs or T cells enriched from blood (not recorded which). This clonotype originated in a man aged 45 to 65 who had recovered from COVID-19. CDR3: CATGTGEAYTEAFF. The CDR3 nucleotides are TGCGCCACGGGGACAGGGGAGGCGTACACTGAAGCTTTCTTT.